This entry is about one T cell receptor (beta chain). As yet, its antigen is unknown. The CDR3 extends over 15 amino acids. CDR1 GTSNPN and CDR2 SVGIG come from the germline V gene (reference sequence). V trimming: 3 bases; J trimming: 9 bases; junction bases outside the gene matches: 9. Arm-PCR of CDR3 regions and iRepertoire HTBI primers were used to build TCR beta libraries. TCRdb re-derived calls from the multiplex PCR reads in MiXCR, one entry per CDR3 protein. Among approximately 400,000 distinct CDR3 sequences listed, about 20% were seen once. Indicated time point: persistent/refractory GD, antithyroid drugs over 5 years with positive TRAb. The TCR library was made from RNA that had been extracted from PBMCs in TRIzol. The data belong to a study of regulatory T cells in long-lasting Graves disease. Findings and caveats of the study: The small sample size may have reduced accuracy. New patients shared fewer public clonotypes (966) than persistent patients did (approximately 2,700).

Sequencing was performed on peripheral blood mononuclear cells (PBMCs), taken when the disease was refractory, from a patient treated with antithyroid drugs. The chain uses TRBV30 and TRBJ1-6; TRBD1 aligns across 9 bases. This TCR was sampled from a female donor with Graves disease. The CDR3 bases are TGTGCCTGGAGATCACCGGGACAGGGCACTTCACCCCTCCACTTT. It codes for CAWRSPGQGTSPLHF. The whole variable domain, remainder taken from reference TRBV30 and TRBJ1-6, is SQTIHQWPATLVQPVGSPLSLECTVEGTSNPNLYWYRQAAGRGLQLLFYSVGIGQISSEVPQNLSASRPQDRQFILSSKKLLLSDSGFYLCAWRSPGQGTSPLHFGNGTRLTVT.